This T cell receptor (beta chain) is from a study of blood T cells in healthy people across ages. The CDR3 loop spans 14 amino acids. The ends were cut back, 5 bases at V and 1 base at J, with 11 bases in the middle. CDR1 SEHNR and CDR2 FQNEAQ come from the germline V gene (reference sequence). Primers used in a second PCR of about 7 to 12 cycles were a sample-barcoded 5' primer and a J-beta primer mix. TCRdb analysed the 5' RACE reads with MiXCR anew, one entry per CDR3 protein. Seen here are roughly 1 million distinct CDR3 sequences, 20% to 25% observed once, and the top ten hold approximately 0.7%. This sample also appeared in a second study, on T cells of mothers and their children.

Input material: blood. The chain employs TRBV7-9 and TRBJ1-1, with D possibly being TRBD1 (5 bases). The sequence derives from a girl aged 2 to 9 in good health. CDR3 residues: CASSIGHPNTEAFF. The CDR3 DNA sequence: TGTGCCAGCAGCATTGGACACCCGAACACTGAAGCTTTCTTT.